These T cell receptor beta chains were read from a single sample in a study of Graves' ophthalmopathy and Graves' hyperthyroidism. TCRdb reprocessed the multiplex PCR reads with MiXCR, giving one entry per CDR3 protein. The sample consists of some 150,000 distinct CDR3 sequences, 35% to 50% of them appearing once. The sequencing sample was made of peripheral blood. These receptors were obtained from a man aged 25-45 years with Graves' ophthalmopathy. Both conserved end residues are part of each CDR3. D genes are given only for firm matches. Only some rows state a clone size, as once, few, many or a class for expanded clones.

CDR3aa	CDR3nt	j_gene	abundance	v_gene	d_gene
CASSPGIGNTIYF	TGTGCCAGCAGTCCAGGGATCGGAAACACCATATATTTT	TRBJ1-3	.	TRBV6-1	.
CASSLSAANSPLHF	TGTGCCAGCAGCCTCTCGGCGGCTAATTCACCCCTCCACTTT	TRBJ1-6	once	TRBV3-1	.
CASSLDWGGGAKNIQYF	TGTGCCAGCAGCTTAGATTGGGGAGGCGGGGCCAAAAACATTCAGTACTTC	TRBJ2-4	many	TRBV7-8	.
CASSLRGDRNTEAFF	TGTGCCAGCAGCTTAAGGGGGGATCGTAACACTGAAGCTTTCTTT	TRBJ1-1	many	TRBV7-3	.
CSAMDRRFQETQYF	TGCAGTGCCATGGACAGGAGATTTCAAGAGACCCAGTACTTC	TRBJ2-5	.	TRBV20-1	TRBD1
CASSLEGGPLAKNIQYF	TGTGCCAGCAGCTTAGAGGGGGGTCCTCTAGCCAAAAACATTCAGTACTTC	TRBJ2-4	many	TRBV7-8	.
CASSLRLVGAEAFF	TGTGCCAGCAGTTTAAGGCTGGTGGGGGCTGAAGCTTTCTTT	TRBJ1-1	.	TRBV12-3/TRBV12-4	.
CASSRMGNTIYF	TGTGCCAGCAGCCGGATGGGAAACACCATATATTTT	TRBJ1-3	.	TRBV5-6	.
CASSLMSGAEQYF	TGCGCCAGCAGCCTAATGTCCGGCGCCGAGCAGTACTTC	TRBJ2-7	.	TRBV4-3	.
CASPSGKGSYEQYF	TGTGCCAGCCCTTCGGGGAAGGGCTCCTACGAGCAGTACTTC	TRBJ2-7	once	TRBV6-1	.
CASSIAGVTGELFF	TGTGCCAGTAGTATAGCTGGGGTCACCGGGGAGCTGTTTTTT	TRBJ2-2	.	TRBV19	.
CASGEMNTEAFF	TGTGCCAGTGGGGAGATGAACACTGAAGCTTTCTTT	TRBJ1-1	.	TRBV19	.
CATSTMGVQETQYF	TGTGCCACCAGCACCATGGGGGTCCAAGAGACCCAGTACTTC	TRBJ2-5	.	TRBV15	.
CASNSGGADTEAFF	TGCGCCAGCAACTCAGGAGGGGCGGACACTGAAGCTTTCTTT	TRBJ1-1	.	TRBV5-1	.
CASSLSSRGRPWYEQYF	TGTGCCAGCAGTTTATCGAGCCGGGGGCGGCCTTGGTACGAGCAGTACTTC	TRBJ2-7	once	TRBV28	.
CASSRLTSGGVKETQYF	TGTGCCAGCAGCCGACTAACTAGCGGGGGGGTTAAGGAGACCCAGTACTTC	TRBJ2-5	.	TRBV12-3/TRBV12-4	TRBD2
CASSLSTGELFF	TGTGCCAGCAGCTTGTCCACCGGGGAGCTGTTTTTT	TRBJ2-2	.	TRBV11-2	.
CASSFTRDTQYF	TGTGCCAGCAGCTTCACTCGGGATACGCAGTATTTT	TRBJ2-3	many	TRBV6-2/TRBV6-3	.
CASSQGVLSSGANVLTF	TGTGCCAGCAGCCAAGGAGTTCTTTCGTCTGGGGCCAACGTCCTGACTTTC	TRBJ2-6	many	TRBV4-2	.
CASSPFRAFF	TGTGCCAGCAGTCCCTTTCGGGCTTTCTTT	TRBJ1-1	many	TRBV12-3/TRBV12-4	.
CASRVEGRGARAFF	TGTGCCAGCAGGGTGGAGGGGAGAGGGGCCCGAGCTTTCTTT	TRBJ1-1	many	TRBV2	.
CASSRQGANVLTF	TGTGCCAGCAGCCGACAGGGGGCCAACGTCCTGACTTTC	TRBJ2-6	many	TRBV12-3/TRBV12-4	.
CASTEAAGPGGGETQYF	TGTGCCAGCACCGAAGCTGCGGGGCCAGGGGGAGGGGAGACCCAGTACTTC	TRBJ2-5	many	TRBV28	.
CASSQDGNTEAFF	TGTGCCAGCAGCCAGGACGGTAACACTGAAGCTTTCTTT	TRBJ1-1	many	TRBV6-1	.
CATSDMVETQYF	TGTGCCACCAGTGATATGGTCGAGACCCAGTACTTC	TRBJ2-5	.	TRBV24-1	.
CASSLGLGINQPQHF	TGTGCCAGCAGCTTAGGCCTGGGGATCAATCAGCCCCAGCATTTT	TRBJ1-5	.	TRBV11-2	.
CASSYSWGENTEAFF	TGTGCCAGCAGTTACTCATGGGGAGAGAACACTGAAGCTTTCTTT	TRBJ1-1	.	TRBV6-2/TRBV6-3	.